The entry that follows covers one T cell receptor (beta chain) sequence. The data were obtained in a study of blood T cell repertoires in COVID-19. Study-wide context: From the United States, Italy and Spain came samples of acute and convalescent COVID-19. PBMCs, B-cell-depleted T cells, or T cells were the source of the cDNA or gDNA that made up the material.

In the original processing: Researchers report that nucleated cell counts were estimated from reference gene primer amplification. Using immunoSEQ multiplex PCR, the repertoire was profiled, and TCRdb retains in-frame clones only, with some absent. V and J calls and clone size are given by that table; D and trimming were obtained from the DNA. The table has about 83,000 clones, 86% seen once. The germline gives CDR1 SGHTS, CDR2 YDEGEE. The CDR3 has 16 amino acids. The V end lost 0 bases, the J end lost 0 bases, and 10 bases lay between the germline ends. The clonotype was recovered from a man aged 45-60 years with active COVID-19. This chain uses TRBV5-8 with TRBJ1-5; no reliable D call. Sequencing was performed on peripheral blood. CDR3 DNA: TGTGCCAGCAGCTTGGGCCGAGGAGATAGCAATCAGCCCCAGCATTTT. Encoded protein: CASSLGRGDSNQPQHF.